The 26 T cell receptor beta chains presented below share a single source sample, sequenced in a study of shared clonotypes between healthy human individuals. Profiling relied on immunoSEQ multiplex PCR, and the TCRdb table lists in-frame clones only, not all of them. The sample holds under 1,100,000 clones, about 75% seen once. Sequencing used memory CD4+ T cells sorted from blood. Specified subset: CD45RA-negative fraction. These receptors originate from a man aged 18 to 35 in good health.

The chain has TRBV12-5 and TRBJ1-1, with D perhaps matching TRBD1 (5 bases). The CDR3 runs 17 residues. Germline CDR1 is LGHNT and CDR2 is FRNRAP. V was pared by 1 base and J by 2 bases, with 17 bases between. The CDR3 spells CASGLARGADLNTEAFF. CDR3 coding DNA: TGTGCTAGTGGTTTGGCACGAGGGGCCGACCTTAACACTGAAGCTTTCTTT.

CDR3 protein: CASSQSQSQPQHF. The CDR3 DNA reads as TGTGCCAGCAGCCAATCCCAGTCCCAGCCCCAGCATTTT. The rearrangement joins TRBV16 to TRBJ1-5; D ambiguous. Per germline, CDR1 KGHSY and CDR2 FQNENV. CDR3 length equals 13 residues. V lost 0 bases and J lost 7, with 7 bases in between.

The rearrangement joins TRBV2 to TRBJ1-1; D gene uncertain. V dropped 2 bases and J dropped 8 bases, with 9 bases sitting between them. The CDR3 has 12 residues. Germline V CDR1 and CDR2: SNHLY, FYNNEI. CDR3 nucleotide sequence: TGTGCCAGCAGTGAACAGACGGAGGAAGCTTTCTTT. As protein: CASSEQTEEAFF.

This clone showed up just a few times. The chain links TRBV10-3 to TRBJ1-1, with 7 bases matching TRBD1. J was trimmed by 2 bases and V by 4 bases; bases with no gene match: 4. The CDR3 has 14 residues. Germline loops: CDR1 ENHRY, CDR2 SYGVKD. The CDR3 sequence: CAISVQGGNTEAFF. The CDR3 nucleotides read TGTGCCATCAGTGTTCAGGGGGGAAACACTGAAGCTTTCTTT.

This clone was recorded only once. DNA for the CDR3: TGTGCCAGCTCACCGACACTGTTGGGGGCCAACGTCCTGACTTTC. Its translation is CASSPTLLGANVLTF. The rearrangement links TRBV18 to TRBJ2-6; D is unresolved. Germline-derived CDR1 and CDR2 are KGHSH and LQKENI. The CDR3 consists of 15 residues. V was clipped by 3 bases and J by 4 bases, with 10 bases between them.

The CDR3 DNA follows: TGTGCCAGTAGTATGTGGCGGGGGGGCCAAGAGACCCAGTACTTC. Its translation is CASSMWRGGQETQYF. The chain recombines TRBV19 with TRBJ2-5; TRBD2 matches at 9 bases. Germline V gene lookup returns CDR1 LNHDA and CDR2 SQIVND (reference sequence). This CDR3 comprises 15 residues. The junction had 3 bases not matched to a gene; V was cut back by 3 bases and J by 1 base.

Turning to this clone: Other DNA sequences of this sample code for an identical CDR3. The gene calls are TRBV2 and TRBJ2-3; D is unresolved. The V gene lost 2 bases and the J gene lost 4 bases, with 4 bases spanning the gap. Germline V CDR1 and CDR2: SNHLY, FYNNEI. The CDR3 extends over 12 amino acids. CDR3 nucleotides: TGTGCCAGCAGTGAACAGGCAGATACGCAGTATTTT. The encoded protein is CASSEQADTQYF.

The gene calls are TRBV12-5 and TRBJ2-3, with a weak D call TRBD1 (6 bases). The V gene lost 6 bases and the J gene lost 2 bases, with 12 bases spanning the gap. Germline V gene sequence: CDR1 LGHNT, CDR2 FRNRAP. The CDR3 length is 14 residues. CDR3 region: CASGWDTYTDTQYF. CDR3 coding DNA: TGTGCTAGTGGCTGGGACACCTACACAGATACGCAGTATTTT.

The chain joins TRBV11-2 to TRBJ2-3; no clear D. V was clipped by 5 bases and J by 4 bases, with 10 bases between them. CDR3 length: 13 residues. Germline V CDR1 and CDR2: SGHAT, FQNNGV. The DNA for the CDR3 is TGTGCCAGCAGCCCGACGAGTCCAGATACGCAGTATTTT. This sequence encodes CASSPTSPDTQYF.

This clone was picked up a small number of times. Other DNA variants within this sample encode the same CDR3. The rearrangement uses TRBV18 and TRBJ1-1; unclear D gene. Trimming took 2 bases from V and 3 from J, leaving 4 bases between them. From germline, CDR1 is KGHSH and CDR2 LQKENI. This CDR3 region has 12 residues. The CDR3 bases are TGTGCCAGCTCACCAGGATACACTGAAGCTTTCTTT. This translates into CASSPGYTEAFF. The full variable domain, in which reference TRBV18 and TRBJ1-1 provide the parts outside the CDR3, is NAGVMQNPRHLVRRRGQEARLRCSPMKGHSHVYWYRQLPEEGLKFMVYLQKENIIDESGMPKERFSAEFPKEGPSILRIQQVVRGDSAAYFCASSPGYTEAFFGQGTRLTVV.

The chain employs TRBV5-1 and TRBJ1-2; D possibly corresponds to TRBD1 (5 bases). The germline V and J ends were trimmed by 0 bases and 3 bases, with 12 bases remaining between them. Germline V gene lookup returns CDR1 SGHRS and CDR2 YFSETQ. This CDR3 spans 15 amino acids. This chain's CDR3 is CASSLAEGYDYGYTF. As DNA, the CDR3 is TGCGCCAGCAGCTTGGCCGAGGGGTACGACTATGGCTACACCTTC.

The CDR3 DNA reads TGTGCCAGCAGTCGAGTGAACACCGGGGAGCTGTTTTTT. Translating it yields CASSRVNTGELFF. This chain uses TRBV25-1 with TRBJ2-2; D is undetermined. V shed 5 bases and J shed 1 base, with 5 bases lying between them. The CDR3 runs 13 residues. CDR1 MGHDK and CDR2 SYGVNS come from the germline V gene.

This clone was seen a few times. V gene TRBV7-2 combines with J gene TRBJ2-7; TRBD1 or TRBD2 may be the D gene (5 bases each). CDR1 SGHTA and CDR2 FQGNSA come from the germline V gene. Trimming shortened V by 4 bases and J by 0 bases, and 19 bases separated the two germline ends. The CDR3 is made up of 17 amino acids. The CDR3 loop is CASSSEWGTRTSYEQYF. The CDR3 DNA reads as TGTGCCAGCAGCTCCGAATGGGGGACGCGGACCTCCTACGAGCAGTACTTC.

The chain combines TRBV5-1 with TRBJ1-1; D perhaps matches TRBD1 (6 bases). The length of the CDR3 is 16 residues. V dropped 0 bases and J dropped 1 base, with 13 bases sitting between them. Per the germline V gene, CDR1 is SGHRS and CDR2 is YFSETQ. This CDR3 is CASSLDTGISNTEAFF. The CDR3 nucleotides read TGCGCCAGCAGCTTGGACACAGGGATTTCGAACACTGAAGCTTTCTTT.

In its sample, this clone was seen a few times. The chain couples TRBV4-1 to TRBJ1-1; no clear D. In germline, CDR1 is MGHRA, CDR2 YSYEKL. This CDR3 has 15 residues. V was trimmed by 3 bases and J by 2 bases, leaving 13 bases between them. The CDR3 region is CASSQSLSGNTEAFF. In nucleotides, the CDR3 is TGCGCCAGCAGCCAGAGTCTCTCCGGAAACACTGAAGCTTTCTTT.

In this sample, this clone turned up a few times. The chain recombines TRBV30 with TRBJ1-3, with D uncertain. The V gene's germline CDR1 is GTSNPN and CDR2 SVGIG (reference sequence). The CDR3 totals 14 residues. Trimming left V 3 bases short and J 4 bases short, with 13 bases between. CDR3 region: CAWRMKGSGNTIYF. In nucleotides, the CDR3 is TGTGCCTGGAGAATGAAGGGCTCCGGAAACACCATATATTTT.

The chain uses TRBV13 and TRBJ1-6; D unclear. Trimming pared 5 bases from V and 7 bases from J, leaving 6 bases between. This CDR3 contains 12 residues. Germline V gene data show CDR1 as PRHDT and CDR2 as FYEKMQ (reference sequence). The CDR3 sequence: CASSLLNSPLHF. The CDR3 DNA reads TGTGCCAGCAGCCTTCTAAATTCACCCCTCCACTTT.

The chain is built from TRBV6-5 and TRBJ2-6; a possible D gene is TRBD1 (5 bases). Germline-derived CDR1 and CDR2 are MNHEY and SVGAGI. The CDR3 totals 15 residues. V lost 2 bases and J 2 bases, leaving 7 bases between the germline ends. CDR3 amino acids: CASSYRTTGANVLTF. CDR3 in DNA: TGTGCCAGCAGTTACCGGACAACTGGGGCCAACGTCCTGACTTTC.

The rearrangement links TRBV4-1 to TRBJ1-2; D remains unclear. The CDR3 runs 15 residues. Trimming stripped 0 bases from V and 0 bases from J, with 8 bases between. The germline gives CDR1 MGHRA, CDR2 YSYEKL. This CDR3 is CASSQDSTANYGYTF. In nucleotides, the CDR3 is TGCGCCAGCAGCCAAGATTCGACGGCTAACTATGGCTACACCTTC.

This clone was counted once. DNA for the CDR3: TGTGCCAGCAGCTCCCGACGGACAGATACGCAGTATTTT. It translates to CASSSRRTDTQYF. The chain carries TRBV11-3 and TRBJ2-3; D unclear. Looked up from germline, CDR1 is SGHNT and CDR2 is YENEEA. CDR3 length: 13 amino acids. Trimming shortened V by 4 bases and J by 3 bases, and 8 bases separated the two germline ends.

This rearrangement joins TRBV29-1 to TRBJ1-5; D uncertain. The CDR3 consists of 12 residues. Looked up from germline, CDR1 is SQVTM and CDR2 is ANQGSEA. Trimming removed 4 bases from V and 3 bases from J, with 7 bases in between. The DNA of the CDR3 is TGCAGCGTTGGGACGGACAATCAGCCCCAGCATTTT. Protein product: CSVGTDNQPQHF.

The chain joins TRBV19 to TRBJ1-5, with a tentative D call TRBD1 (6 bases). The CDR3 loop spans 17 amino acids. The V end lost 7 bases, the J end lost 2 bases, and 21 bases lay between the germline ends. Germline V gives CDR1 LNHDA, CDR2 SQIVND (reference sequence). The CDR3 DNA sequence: TGTGCCAGTAACAATCGGGGCAGGGGCAAAGGCAATCAGCCCCAGCATTTT. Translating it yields CASNNRGRGKGNQPQHF.

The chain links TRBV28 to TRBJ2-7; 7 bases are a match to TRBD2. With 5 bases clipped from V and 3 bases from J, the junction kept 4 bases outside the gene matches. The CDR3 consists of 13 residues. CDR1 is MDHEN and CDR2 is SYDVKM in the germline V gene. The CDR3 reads CASSGRDGYEQYF. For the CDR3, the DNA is TGTGCCAGCAGTGGGAGGGACGGCTACGAGCAGTACTTC.

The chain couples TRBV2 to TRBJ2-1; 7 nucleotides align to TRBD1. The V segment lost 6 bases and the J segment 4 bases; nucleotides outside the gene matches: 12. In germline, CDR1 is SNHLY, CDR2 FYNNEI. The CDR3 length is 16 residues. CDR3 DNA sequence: TGTGCCAGCAGGCCATACTCCGGGACAGCTTACAATGAGCAGTTCTTC. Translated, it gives CASRPYSGTAYNEQFF.

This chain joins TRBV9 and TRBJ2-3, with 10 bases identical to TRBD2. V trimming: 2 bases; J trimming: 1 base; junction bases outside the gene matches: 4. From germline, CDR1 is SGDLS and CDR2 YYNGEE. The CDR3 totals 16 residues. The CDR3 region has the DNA TGTGCCAGCAGCGTCCCCGGGACTAGCGGCACAGATACGCAGTATTTT. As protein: CASSVPGTSGTDTQYF.

CDR3 in amino acids: CASSISSGRQETQYF. CDR3 coding DNA: TGTGCCAGTAGTATATCTAGCGGGAGACAAGAGACCCAGTACTTC. This chain connects TRBV19 to TRBJ2-5; TRBD2 matches 10 bases. Trimming at V came to 2 bases and at J to 2 bases, leaving 2 bases not matched to a gene. Germline-derived CDR1 and CDR2 are LNHDA and SQIVND (reference sequence). This CDR3 comprises 15 residues.